The 21 T cell receptor beta chains below all came from one sample that was sequenced in a study of control samples from healthy donors and cancer patients. Libraries were prepared by immunoSEQ multiplex PCR; TCRdb keeps only in-frame clonotypes and omits some of them. The table includes about 130,000 clones, about 95% detected once. The specimen sequenced was blood. These receptors came from a man aged 25-45 years in good health.

CDR3 sequence: CASIKGGKQISNQPQHF. CDR3 DNA sequence: TGTGCCAGCATCAAAGGGGGGAAACAGATTAGCAATCAGCCCCAGCATTTT. V and J are TRBV21-1 and TRBJ1-5. TRBV21-1 is marked as a pseudogene. The CDR3 length is 17 residues.

The chain couples TRBV5-5 to TRBJ2-7; D ambiguous. The CDR3 extends over 14 amino acids. Germline V gene sequence: CDR1 SGHKS, CDR2 YYEKEE (reference sequence). Trimming removed 4 bases at V and 1 base at J, with 12 bases between. The CDR3 coding sequence is TGTGCCAGCAGCCCCGTTCAGATGTCCTACGAGCAGTACTTC. Residues: CASSPVQMSYEQYF.

This chain links TRBV11-2 with TRBJ1-1; the match to TRBD1 covers 7 bases. The CDR3 has 16 amino acids. The germline gives CDR1 SGHAT, CDR2 FQNNGV. Germline trimming cut 2 bases from V and 0 bases from J; bases unmatched to any gene: 6. CDR3 nucleotide sequence: TGTGCCAGCAGCTTATTTGGACAGGTCATGAACACTGAAGCTTTCTTT. It specifies CASSLFGQVMNTEAFF. The complete variable domain, with remaining parts taken from reference TRBV11-2 and TRBJ1-1, reads EAGVAQSPRYKIIEKRQSVAFWCNPISGHATLYWYQQILGQGPKLLIQFQNNGVVDDSQLPKDRFSAERLKGVDSTLKIQPAKLEDSAVYLCASSLFGQVMNTEAFFGQGTRLTVV.

This rearrangement joins TRBV7-9 to TRBJ1-1, with 11 bases identical to TRBD1. Germline trimming cut 5 bases from V and 0 bases from J; bases unmatched to any gene: 5. The CDR3 length is 16 residues. Looked up from germline, CDR1 is SEHNR and CDR2 is FQNEAQ (reference sequence). CDR3 coding DNA: TGTGCCAGCAGCCCCCGGGGACAGGGGGTGAACACTGAAGCTTTCTTT. The encoded protein is CASSPRGQGVNTEAFF.

The genes are TRBV7-2 and TRBJ1-5; 7 bases line up with TRBD1. The germline CDR1 and CDR2 sequences are SGHTA and FQGNSA. The CDR3 sequence is 14 residues long. Trimming at V came to 1 base and at J to 6 bases, leaving 3 bases not matched to a gene. CDR3 nucleotides: TGTGCCAGCAGCTTAGGAACAGGGGTTCAGCCCCAGCATTTT. Translation: CASSLGTGVQPQHF.

The chain combines TRBV4-3 with TRBJ1-6; the D gene is possibly TRBD1 (5 bases). The CDR3 loop spans 14 amino acids. Trimming took 0 bases from V and 10 from J, leaving 10 bases between them. The V gene's germline CDR1 is LGHNA and CDR2 YSLEER. The CDR3 reads CASSQETERSPLHF. As DNA, the CDR3 is TGCGCCAGCAGCCAAGAGACAGAGAGGTCACCCCTCCACTTT.

The V and J genes are TRBV28 and TRBJ1-6; tentative D call: TRBD1 (5 bases). This CDR3 comprises 16 residues. Trimming cost V 4 bases and J 4 bases, with 14 bases left between them. Germline CDR1 and CDR2: MDHEN and SYDVKM. The CDR3: CASSSSTRGYNSPLHF. In nucleotides, the CDR3 is TGTGCCAGCAGTTCCTCAACAAGGGGTTATAATTCACCCCTCCACTTT.

The chain carries TRBV6-2 or TRBV6-3 and TRBJ1-2; TRBD1 matches at 8 bases. Per the germline V gene, CDR1 is MNHEY and CDR2 is SVGEGT. V lost 5 bases, J lost 8 bases, and 7 bases stayed unmatched. The length of the CDR3 is 13 residues. The CDR3 DNA reads as TGTGCCAGCAGTCATGACAGGGGTGGAGGCTACACCTTC. The encoded protein is CASSHDRGGGYTF.

The rearrangement links TRBV27 to TRBJ2-7; 10 nucleotides line up with TRBD1. V lost 5 bases and J lost 5; bases outside the gene matches: 6. CDR1 and CDR2 from the germline V gene are MNHEY and SMNVEV (reference sequence). The CDR3 has 14 amino acids. The CDR3, as DNA: TGTGCCAGCAGTCTTCGACAGGGGGCGGACGAGCAGTACTTC. Translated: CASSLRQGADEQYF.

The chain uses TRBV30 and TRBJ1-5; D unclear. Per the germline V gene, CDR1 is GTSNPN and CDR2 is SVGIG (reference sequence). This CDR3 has 13 residues. V lost 3 bases, J lost 3 bases, and 9 bases lay in between. DNA of the CDR3: TGTGCCTGGAGCCCCAGGATCAATCAGCCCCAGCATTTT. Protein product: CAWSPRINQPQHF.

This clone has a handful of counts. The same CDR3 is also encoded by other DNA sequences in this sample. The chain couples TRBV6-5 to TRBJ1-1; 9 bases are shared with TRBD1. V gave up 6 bases and J gave up 3 bases; unmatched junction bases: 5. Germline V CDR1 and CDR2: MNHEY, SVGAGI. CDR3 length: 14 residues. CDR3 sequence (DNA): TGTGCCAGCAGGAGACAGGGGGGGGACACTGAAGCTTTCTTT. Translation: CASRRQGGDTEAFF.

The chain combines TRBV7-6 with TRBJ1-1, with TRBD1 as a possible D gene (6 bases). The germline gives CDR1 SGHVS, CDR2 FNYEAQ. V was pared by 1 base and J by 3 bases, with 18 bases between. This CDR3 has 17 amino acids. For the CDR3, the DNA is TGTGCCAGCAGCTTAGGCACAGGGATTGAATGGGACACTGAAGCTTTCTTT. It encodes CASSLGTGIEWDTEAFF.

V gene TRBV6-5 combines with J gene TRBJ1-4; D is unresolved. The CDR3 loop spans 14 amino acids. Trimming shortened V by 0 bases and J by 5 bases, and 7 bases separated the two germline ends. Germline V gives CDR1 MNHEY, CDR2 SVGAGI. The CDR3 loop is CASSYSNGNEKLFF. The CDR3 coding sequence is TGTGCCAGCAGTTACTCGAACGGGAATGAAAAACTGTTTTTT.

J is TRBJ2-7 and V is TRBV27; D perhaps matches TRBD1 (7 bases). Germline CDR1 reads MNHEY; CDR2 reads SMNVEV (reference sequence). The length of the CDR3 is 15 residues. The V end was cut by 5 bases, the J end by 7 bases, with 21 bases between. The CDR3 bases are TGTGCCAGCAGTACGCGACAGGGACCCGCGGGGGAGCAGTACTTC. It specifies CASSTRQGPAGEQYF.

This clone appeared once. CDR3 coding DNA: TGTGCCAGCAGCTTGCGCGGGGGGGCCGTGGTTGAGCAGTTCTTC. Its protein is CASSLRGGAVVEQFF. The chain is built from TRBV7-3 and TRBJ2-1; 9 bases match TRBD2. Germline CDR1 reads SGHTA; CDR2 reads FQGTGA. V lost 3 bases and J lost 9; bases outside the gene matches: 9. This CDR3 comprises 15 residues.

This chain uses TRBV5-1 with TRBJ1-1; no clear D. Deletions cut 7 bases from V and 0 bases from J, with 13 bases between. The CDR3 contains 14 residues. Per the germline V gene, CDR1 is SGHRS and CDR2 is YFSETQ. The CDR3 region has the DNA TGCGCCAGCGCGGTCCAGTCCATGAACACTGAAGCTTTCTTT. Its translation: CASAVQSMNTEAFF.

V and J are TRBV7-9 and TRBJ1-3; possible D gene TRBD1, 6 bases. V was shortened by 8 bases and J by 3 bases, with 8 bases between the two germline ends. This CDR3 spans 12 amino acids. Germline V CDR1 and CDR2: SEHNR, FQNEAQ (reference sequence). CDR3 sequence: CASGGSGNTIYF. The CDR3 DNA is TGTGCCAGCGGGGGCAGTGGAAACACCATATATTTT.

The V call is TRBV12-3 or TRBV12-4, the J call TRBJ1-2; TRBD1 is a possible D gene (6 bases). The CDR3 contains 12 residues. V shed 5 bases and J shed 4 bases, with 8 bases lying between them. This CDR3 is CASSQGTYGYTF. As DNA, the CDR3 is TGTGCCAGCAGTCAGGGGACCTATGGCTACACCTTC.

This chain uses TRBV6-5 with TRBJ1-4, with D maybe TRBD1 (5 bases). Between the trimmed V and J ends, which lost 5 bases and 4 bases, there was a span of 11 bases. The germline V gene has CDR1 MNHEY and CDR2 SVGAGI. The length of the CDR3 is 14 residues. The CDR3 sequence: CASSSRDRNEKLFF. As DNA, the CDR3 is TGTGCCAGCAGTAGCCGGGACCGTAATGAAAAACTGTTTTTT.

The chain couples TRBV24-1 to TRBJ1-5, with D hard to call. The V gene lost 10 bases and the J gene lost 4 bases, with 16 bases spanning the gap. The CDR3 is 14 residues long. Germline V gives CDR1 KGHDR, CDR2 SFDVKD. CDR3 DNA: TGTGCCACTTCGCAACGCGGTCAGAATCAGCCCCAGCATTTT. It is translated as CATSQRGQNQPQHF.

The CDR3 nucleotides read TGCAGCGTCCTGGGGGGGAATGAGCAGTTCTTC. Translation gives CSVLGGNEQFF. The chain has TRBV29-1 and TRBJ2-1; 7 positions agree with TRBD2. The J segment lost 7 bases and the V segment lost 6 bases, leaving 3 bases of the junction unmatched. The CDR3 is made up of 11 amino acids. Germline V gene sequence: CDR1 SQVTM, CDR2 ANQGSEA.